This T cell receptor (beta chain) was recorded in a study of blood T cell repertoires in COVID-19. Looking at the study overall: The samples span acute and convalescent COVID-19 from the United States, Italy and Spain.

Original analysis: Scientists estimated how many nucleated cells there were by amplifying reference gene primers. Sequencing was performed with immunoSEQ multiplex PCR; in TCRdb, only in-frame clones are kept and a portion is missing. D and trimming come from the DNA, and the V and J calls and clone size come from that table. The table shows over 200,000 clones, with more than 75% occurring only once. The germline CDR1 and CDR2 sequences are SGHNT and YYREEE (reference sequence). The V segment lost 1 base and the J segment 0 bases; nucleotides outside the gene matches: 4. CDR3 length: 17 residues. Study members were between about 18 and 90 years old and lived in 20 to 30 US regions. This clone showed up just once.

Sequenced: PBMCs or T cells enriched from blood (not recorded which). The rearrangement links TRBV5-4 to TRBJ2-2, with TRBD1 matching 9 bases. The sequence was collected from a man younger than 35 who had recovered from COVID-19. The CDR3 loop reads CASSLYRGPTNTGELFF. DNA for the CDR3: TGTGCCAGCAGCTTGTACAGGGGGCCGACGAACACCGGGGAGCTGTTTTTT.